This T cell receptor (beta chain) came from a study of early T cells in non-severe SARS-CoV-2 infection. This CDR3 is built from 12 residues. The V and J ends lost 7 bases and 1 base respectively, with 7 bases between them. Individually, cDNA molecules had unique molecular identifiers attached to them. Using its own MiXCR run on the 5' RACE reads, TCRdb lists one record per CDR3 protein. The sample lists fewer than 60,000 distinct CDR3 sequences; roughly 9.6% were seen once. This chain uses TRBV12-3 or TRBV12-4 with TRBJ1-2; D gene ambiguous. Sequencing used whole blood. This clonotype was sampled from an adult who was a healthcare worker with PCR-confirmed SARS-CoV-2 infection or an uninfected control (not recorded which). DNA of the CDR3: TGTGCCAGCACCGCTTTTAACTATGGCTACACCTTC. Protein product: CASTAFNYGYTF.